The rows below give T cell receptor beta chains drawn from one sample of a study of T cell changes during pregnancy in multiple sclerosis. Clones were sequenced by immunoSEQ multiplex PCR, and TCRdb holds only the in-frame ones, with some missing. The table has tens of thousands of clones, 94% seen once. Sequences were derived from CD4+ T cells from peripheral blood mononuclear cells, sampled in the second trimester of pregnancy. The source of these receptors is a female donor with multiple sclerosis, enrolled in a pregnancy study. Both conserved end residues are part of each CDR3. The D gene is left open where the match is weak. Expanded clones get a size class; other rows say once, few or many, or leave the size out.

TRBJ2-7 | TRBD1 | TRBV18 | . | CASSPQGVYVYEQYF | TGTGCCAGCTCACCCCAGGGGGTCTACGTCTACGAGCAGTACTTC
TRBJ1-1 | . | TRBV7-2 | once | CASSQSRSHSTEAFF | TGTGCCAGCAGCCAATCAAGATCCCATAGCACTGAAGCTTTCTTT
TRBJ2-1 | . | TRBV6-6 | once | CASSYSTGFNEQFF | TGTGCCAGCAGTTACTCTACGGGGTTCAATGAGCAGTTCTTC
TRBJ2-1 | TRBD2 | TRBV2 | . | CASSGPTSGGTTRNNEQFF | TGTGCCAGCAGTGGCCCGACTAGCGGGGGCACCACCCGAAACAATGAGCAGTTCTTC
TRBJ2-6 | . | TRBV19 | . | CASSNGWSLGANVLTF | TGTGCCAGTAGTAACGGGTGGAGTCTCGGGGCCAACGTCCTGACTTTC
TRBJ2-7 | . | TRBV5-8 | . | CASSLVFGVATPSYEQYF | TGTGCCAGCAGCTTAGTTTTCGGGGTGGCCACACCATCCTACGAGCAGTACTTC
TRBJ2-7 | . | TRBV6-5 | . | CASSYAEAYEQYF | TGTGCCAGCAGTTACGCCGAGGCCTACGAGCAGTACTTC
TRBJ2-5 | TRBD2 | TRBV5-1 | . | CASSHGLAGGQETQYF | TGCGCCAGCAGCCACGGACTAGCGGGGGGGCAAGAGACCCAGTACTTC
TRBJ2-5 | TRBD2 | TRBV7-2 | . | CASSFERGGLGETQYF | TGTGCCAGCAGCTTCGAGCGGGGGGGCCTCGGAGAGACCCAGTACTTC
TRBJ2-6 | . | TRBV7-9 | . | CASSPARDSGANVLTF | TGTGCCAGCAGCCCAGCCAGGGACTCTGGGGCCAACGTCCTGACTTTC
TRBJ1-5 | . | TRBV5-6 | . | CASSLKADWTQHF | TGTGCCAGCAGCTTGAAGGCGGATTGGACCCAGCATTTT
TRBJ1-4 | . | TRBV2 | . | CASSERGGEKLFF | TGTGCCAGCAGTGAAAGGGGGGGTGAAAAACTGTTTTTT
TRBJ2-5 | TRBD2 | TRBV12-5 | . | CASGPRSGLLKETQYF | TGTGCTAGTGGTCCGCGTTCGGGACTACTGAAAGAGACCCAGTACTTC